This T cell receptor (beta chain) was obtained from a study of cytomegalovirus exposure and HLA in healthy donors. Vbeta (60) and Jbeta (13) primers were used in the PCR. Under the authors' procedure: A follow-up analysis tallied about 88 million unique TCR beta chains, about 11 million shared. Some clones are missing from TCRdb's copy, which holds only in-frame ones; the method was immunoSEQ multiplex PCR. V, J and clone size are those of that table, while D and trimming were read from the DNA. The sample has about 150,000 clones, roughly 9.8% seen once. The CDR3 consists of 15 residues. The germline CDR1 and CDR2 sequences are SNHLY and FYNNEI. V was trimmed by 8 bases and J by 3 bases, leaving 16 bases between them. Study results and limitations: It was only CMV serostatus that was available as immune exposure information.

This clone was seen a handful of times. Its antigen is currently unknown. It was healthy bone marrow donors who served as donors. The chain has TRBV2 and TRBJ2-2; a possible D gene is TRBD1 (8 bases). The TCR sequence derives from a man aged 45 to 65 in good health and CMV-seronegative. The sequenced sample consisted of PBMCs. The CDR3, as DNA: TGTGCCAGCCAGCGGGACAGGCTCGACACCGGGGAGCTGTTTTTT. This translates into CASQRDRLDTGELFF.